This paragraph reports one TCR beta chain. The data derive from a study of blood T cell repertoires in COVID-19. Study at large: Spain, Italy and the United States supplied samples that represented acute and convalescent COVID-19. T cells, B-cell-depleted T cells, or PBMCs supplied cDNA or gDNA.

The CDR3 contains 14 residues. Germline loops: CDR1 SEHNR, CDR2 FQNEAQ (reference sequence). V dropped 5 bases and J dropped 1 base, with 10 bases sitting between them. Per the authors' pipeline: Reference gene primer amplification gave nucleated cell count estimates. Here immunoSEQ multiplex PCR was the method, and the copy in TCRdb shows in-frame clones only, minus some. V and J calls and clone size are those listed in that table; D and trimming were worked out from the DNA. The sample has roughly 86,000 clones; 90% to 95% are singletons. This clonotype was obtained from a woman between 45 and 65 years old in a cohort sampled during active COVID-19. The V and J genes are TRBV7-9 and TRBJ2-3; no definite D call. Sample: peripheral blood. This CDR3 is CASSQTRGTDTQYF. The CDR3 nucleotides read TGTGCCAGCAGCCAAACGAGAGGCACAGATACGCAGTATTTT. Drawing the rest from reference TRBV7-9 and TRBJ2-3, the complete variable domain is DTGVSQNPRHKITKRGQNVTFRCDPISEHNRLYWYRQTLGQGPEFLTYFQNEAQLEKSRLLSDRFSAERPKGSFSTLEIQRTEQGDSAMYLCASSQTRGTDTQYFGPGTRLTVL.